This TCR beta chain was captured in a study of regulatory T cells in long-lasting Graves disease. The overall study: New Graves' disease cases had less than 3 months of antithyroid drugs.

The sample holds a few counts of this clonotype. Its specificity is unknown. The time point denotes: newly diagnosed GD, antithyroid drugs for less than 3 months. PBMCs provided the RNA from which the TCR library was made. Graves' disease diagnosis followed American Thyroid Association guidelines. Library construction for TCR beta used iRepertoire HTBI primers and Arm-PCR of CDR3 regions. Per the original data handling: Looking across samples, the authors found under 75 TRBV and approximately 14 TRBJ segments. MiXCR was run by TCRdb on the multiplex PCR reads, yielding one entry per CDR3 protein. TCRdb, not the original authors, processed these V and J calls. The sample records approximately 300,000 distinct CDR3 sequences, more than 15% being singletons. Study-level findings and limits: Under persistent disease, TRBV28, TRBJ1-2 and TRBJ2-5 were used preferentially.

This CDR3 is built from 18 residues. V dropped 5 bases and J dropped 2; count of bases not matched to a gene: 13. CDR1 is SGHVS, CDR2 FQNEAQ, per germline. The sequence was obtained from a female donor with Graves disease. Material: peripheral blood mononuclear cells (PBMCs), obtained at new diagnosis, from a patient treated with antithyroid drugs. V and J are TRBV7-8 and TRBJ2-4; 9 bases map to TRBD2. CDR3 DNA: TGTGCCAGCAGCCTGGGACTAGCCGATATTAGGACCAAAAACATTCAGTACTTC. This gives the protein CASSLGLADIRTKNIQYF.